Each of the 14 T cell receptor beta chains below was sequenced from the same sample in a study of T cells after yellow fever vaccination. TCRdb redid the calling of the 5' RACE reads with MiXCR, one entry per CDR3 protein. The sample contains approximately 300,000 distinct CDR3 sequences, around 13% of which appear only once. The sequencing used CD4+ T cells sorted from PBMCs, collected 45 days after the yellow fever booster vaccination. These receptor sequences come from a man between 25 and 39 years old who received the YFV17D yellow fever vaccine.

The chain couples TRBV5-1 to TRBJ2-1, with 10 bases identical to TRBD2. From germline, CDR1 is SGHRS and CDR2 YFSETQ. V gave up 7 bases and J gave up 7 bases; unmatched junction bases: 8. This CDR3 region has 14 residues. CDR3 nucleotide sequence: TGCGCCAGCCAACCGGGACTAGCGAGAAATGAGCAGTTCTTC. Its protein product is CASQPGLARNEQFF.

In this sample, this clonotype turned up a few times. This CDR3 is CASSLEARPYEQYF. DNA of the CDR3: TGTGCCAGCAGCTTAGAAGCCAGGCCCTACGAGCAGTACTTC. The chain links TRBV7-8 to TRBJ2-7; no clear D. The germline CDR1 and CDR2 sequences are SGHVS and FQNEAQ. V lost 1 base, J lost 2 bases, and 9 bases lay in between. The CDR3 is made up of 14 amino acids.

The chain has TRBV21-1 and TRBJ2-1; the table names TRBD2, a call not compared with the DNA. TRBV21-1 is flagged as a pseudogene. The CDR3 totals 17 residues. CDR3 coding DNA: TGTGCCAGCAGCAAAGATTTAGGTCTAGCGGGTTACAATGAGCAGTTCTTC. Protein sequence: CASSKDLGLAGYNEQFF.

The chain recombines TRBV4-3 with TRBJ2-3, with 12 bases lining up with TRBD2. The germline gives CDR1 LGHNA, CDR2 YSLEER. V was pared by 0 bases and J by 1 base, with 5 bases of the junction left unmatched. This CDR3 spans 18 amino acids. The CDR3 sequence: CASSQEWASGRGTDTQYF. CDR3 DNA: TGCGCCAGCAGCCAAGAGTGGGCTAGCGGGAGGGGCACAGATACGCAGTATTTT.

This clonotype has a handful of counts. V is TRBV9 and J is TRBJ2-5; 9 bases fit TRBD2. V was clipped by 0 bases and J by 4 bases; unmatched bases: 1. The germline V gene has CDR1 SGDLS and CDR2 YYNGEE. The CDR3 consists of 14 residues. Here the CDR3 reads CASSVGGRGETQYF. CDR3 sequence (DNA): TGTGCCAGCAGCGTAGGCGGGAGGGGAGAGACCCAGTACTTC. Based on the CDR3 plus reference TRBV9 and TRBJ2-5, the full variable domain is DSGVTQTPKHLITATGQRVTLRCSPRSGDLSVYWYQQSLDQGLQFLIQYYNGEERAKGNILERFSAQQFPDLHSELNLSSLELGDSALYFCASSVGGRGETQYFGPGTRLLVL.

This clonotype was counted between two and nine times. The V call is TRBV20-1, the J call TRBJ2-1; 7 bases are a match to TRBD2. The CDR3 spans 14 residues. The germline CDR1 and CDR2 sequences are DFQATT and SNEGSKA (reference sequence). Trimming removed 5 bases from V and 8 bases from J; junction bases left unmatched: 12. The CDR3: CSAGSGIGIDEQFF. CDR3 coding DNA: TGCAGTGCTGGGAGCGGGATAGGGATAGATGAGCAGTTCTTC.

This chain links TRBV20-1 with TRBJ2-5; 8 positions agree with TRBD2. Germline V lookup: CDR1 DFQATT, CDR2 SNEGSKA (reference sequence). V lost 6 bases, J lost 4 bases, and 13 bases stayed unmatched. The CDR3 sequence is 15 residues long. The CDR3 nucleotides read TGCAGTGCCGCCCGGGGGGGAGAGGGGTCAGAGACCCAGTACTTC. This codes for CSAARGGEGSETQYF.

This clonotype was observed a handful of times. This chain uses TRBV10-3 with TRBJ2-3; 13 bases align to TRBD2. Germline loops: CDR1 ENHRY, CDR2 SYGVKD. This CDR3 has 16 amino acids. The V segment lost 3 bases and the J segment 3 bases; nucleotides outside the gene matches: 3. The CDR3 loop is CAISEPGLAGTDTQYF. Written as DNA, the CDR3 is TGTGCCATCAGTGAACCGGGACTAGCGGGAACAGATACGCAGTATTTT.

The rearrangement joins TRBV28 to TRBJ2-1; TRBD2 agrees at 15 bases. The CDR3 loop spans 19 amino acids. The germline gives CDR1 MDHEN, CDR2 SYDVKM. Trimming took 6 bases from V and 0 from J; bases not matched to a gene: 9. The CDR3 spells CASRGVGLAGGSSYNEQFF. CDR3 DNA sequence: TGTGCCAGCAGAGGCGTGGGACTAGCGGGAGGCAGCTCCTACAATGAGCAGTTCTTC. Full variable domain (missing parts from reference TRBV28 and TRBJ2-1): DVKVTQSSRYLVKRTGEKVFLECVQDMDHENMFWYRQDPGLGLRLIYFSYDVKMKEKGDIPEGYSVSREKKERFSLILESASTNQTSMYLCASRGVGLAGGSSYNEQFFGPGTRLTVL.

This clonotype was detected a few times. The chain is built from TRBV28 and TRBJ2-1, with TRBD2 matching over 9 bases. The CDR3 length is 14 residues. V gave up 7 bases and J gave up 4 bases; unmatched junction bases: 5. CDR1 is MDHEN, CDR2 SYDVKM, per germline. CDR3 bases: TGTGCCAGCATTGAGACTAGCGGTTACAATGAGCAGTTCTTC. This translates into CASIETSGYNEQFF.

The chain uses TRBV3-1 and TRBJ2-7; D uncertain. The CDR3 runs 14 residues. The germline CDR1 and CDR2 sequences are LGHDT and YNNKEL (reference sequence). Trimming left V 1 base short and J 0 bases short, with 7 bases between. The CDR3 DNA sequence: TGTGCCAGCAGCCAAGCGTCGATCTCCTACGAGCAGTACTTC. The encoded protein is CASSQASISYEQYF.

Of note for this clonotype: Its ends do not fully match the called genes, so a read error is possible. The rearrangement links TRBV7-8 to TRBJ1-2, with 7 bases matching TRBD1. CDR3 length: 15 amino acids. Germline CDR1 is SGHVS and CDR2 is FQNEAQ. The CDR3 DNA reads as TGTGCCAGCAGCTCTGGGGACAGAGAGATCTATGGCTACTCCTTC. Its protein product is CASSSGDREIYGYSF.

This clonotype was seen a handful of times. The genes are TRBV28 and TRBJ2-3; no reliable D call. Germline values: CDR1 MDHEN, CDR2 SYDVKM. The CDR3 is made up of 16 amino acids. Deletions cut 4 bases from V and 4 bases from J, with 18 bases between. The CDR3 here is CASSSRLDRRPDTQYF. The CDR3 nucleotides are TGTGCCAGCAGTTCCCGTTTGGATAGGCGTCCAGATACGCAGTATTTT.

The CDR3 DNA is TGTGCCAGCAGGGGGACTAGCGAGCCCACAGATACGCAGTATTTT. This sequence encodes CASRGTSEPTDTQYF. This rearrangement joins TRBV12-3 or TRBV12-4 to TRBJ2-3; TRBD2 aligns across 10 bases. Germline trimming cut 6 bases from V and 2 bases from J; bases unmatched to any gene: 5. This CDR3 contains 15 residues.